This TCR beta chain came from a study of blood T cells in healthy people across ages. Sample-barcoded 5' priming and a J-beta primer mix drove a second PCR of roughly 6 to 12 cycles. Using its own MiXCR run on the 5' RACE reads, TCRdb lists one record per CDR3 protein. The sample lists 1.4 million or so distinct CDR3 sequences, about 45% seen once, with under 5% in the top ten. The sequence came from a young woman in good health. Specimen: blood.

CDR3 protein: CASSLTPTGVGETQYF. The CDR3 region has the DNA TGTGCCAGCAGCTTAACCCCTACCGGGGTCGGAGAGACCCAGTACTTC. The chain is built from TRBV7-3 and TRBJ2-5; D is possibly TRBD2 (5 bases). The CDR3 covers 16 residues. V lost 0 bases, J lost 4 bases, and 15 bases lay in between. Germline V gene data show CDR1 as SGHTA and CDR2 as FQGTGA.